Given below is one TCR beta chain in context. Antigen: not known. This sample stems from a study of radiation and T cells in renal cell carcinoma. The CDR3 contains 15 residues. Germline CDR1 ENHRY, CDR2 SYGVKD. V lost 11 bases and J 0 bases, leaving 14 bases between the germline ends. Sample treatment: treatment-naive control, cytoreductive nephrectomy. Controls were unirradiated tumors from treatment-naive cytoreductive nephrectomy patients. Control tumor donors were a handful of females and roughly ten males, median age approximately 50 years. The method was immunoSEQ multiplex PCR; TCRdb's version includes in-frame clones alone and lacks a portion of them. The data show under 30,000 clones, around half seen once. Findings and caveats of the study: Irradiated tumors had higher TCR clonality than control tumors. Sampling covered only roughly 1 g of each tumor.

This TCR derives from a human donor with renal cell carcinoma. This sample comprised tumor tissue, obtained from a patient whose treatment was nephrectomy without radiotherapy. The chain combines TRBV10-3 with TRBJ2-6, with a weak D call TRBD2 (5 bases). The CDR3 region has the DNA TGTGCCCATTCCGGGATCCACTCTGGGGCCAACGTCCTGACTTTC. This gives the protein CAHSGIHSGANVLTF.